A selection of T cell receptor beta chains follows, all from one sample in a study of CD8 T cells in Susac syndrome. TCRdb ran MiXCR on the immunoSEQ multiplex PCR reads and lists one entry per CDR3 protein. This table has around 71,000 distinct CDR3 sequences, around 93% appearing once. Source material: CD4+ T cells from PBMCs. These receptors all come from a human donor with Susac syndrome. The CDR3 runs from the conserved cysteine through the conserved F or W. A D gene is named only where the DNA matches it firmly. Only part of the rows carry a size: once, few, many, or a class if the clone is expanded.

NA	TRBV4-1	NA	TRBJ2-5	TGCGCCAGCAGCCCGGGTATGTTGGGGACCCAAGAGACCCAGTACTTC	CASSPGMLGTQETQYF
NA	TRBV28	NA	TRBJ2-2	TGTGCCAGCAGTTTACCACCAGGGAGGACAGGGAACACCGGGGAGCTGTTTTTT	CASSLPPGRTGNTGELFF
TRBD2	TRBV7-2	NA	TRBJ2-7	TGTGCCAGCAGCTTTACCGGGACTAGCGGTTACGAGCAGTACTTC	CASSFTGTSGYEQYF
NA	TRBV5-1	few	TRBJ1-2	TGCGCCAGCAGCTTTCAACAGGGCTATGGCTACACCTTC	CASSFQQGYGYTF
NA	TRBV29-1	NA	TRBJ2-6	TGCAGCGTGGCAGGAGACTCTGGGGCCAACGTCCTGACTTTC	CSVAGDSGANVLTF
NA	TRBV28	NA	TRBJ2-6	TGTGCCAGCAGTTCCCCTTTGGACGTGGGGGCCAACGTCCTGACTTTC	CASSSPLDVGANVLTF
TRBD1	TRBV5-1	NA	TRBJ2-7	TGCGCCAGCAGCCGTCAGGGGACAGCAGGCTACGAGCAGTACTTC	CASSRQGTAGYEQYF
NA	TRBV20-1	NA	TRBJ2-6	TGCAGTGCTAGAGGCCGGTTTAAGGCCAACGTCCTGACTTTC	CSARGRFKANVLTF
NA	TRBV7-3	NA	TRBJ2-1	TGTGCCAGCAGCTTAATGGGGTCTTCCAACAATGAGCAGTTCTTC	CASSLMGSSNNEQFF
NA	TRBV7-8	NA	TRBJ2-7	TGTGCCAGCAGCTTAGTCCCCCAGGCCGCCTACGAGCAGTACTTC	CASSLVPQAAYEQYF
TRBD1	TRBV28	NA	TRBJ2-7	TGTGCCAGCACGCTACAGGGGGCTTACGAGCAGTACTTC	CASTLQGAYEQYF
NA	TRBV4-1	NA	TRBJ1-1	TGCGCCAGCAGCCAAGCGGGGGGTTCGAACACTGAAGCTTTCTTT	CASSQAGGSNTEAFF
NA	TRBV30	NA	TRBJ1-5	TGTGCCTGGAGTACGGGCTCTGGGCCCCAGCATTTT	CAWSTGSGPQHF
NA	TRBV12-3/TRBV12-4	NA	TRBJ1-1	TGTGCCAGCAGTTTAGCCGGGACCACTGAAGCTTTCTTT	CASSLAGTTEAFF
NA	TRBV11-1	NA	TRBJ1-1	TGTGCCAGCAGCTTATACAAGGTGAACACTGAAGCTTTCTTT	CASSLYKVNTEAFF
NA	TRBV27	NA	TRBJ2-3	TGTGCCAGCAGTTTATTAATCACAGATACGCAGTATTTT	CASSLLITDTQYF
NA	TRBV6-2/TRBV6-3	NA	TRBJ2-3	TGTGCCAGCAGTGGCGGGGTCTCATCGGGAAATACGCAGTATTTT	CASSGGVSSGNTQYF
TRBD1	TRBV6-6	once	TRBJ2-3	TGTGCCAGCAGTGATCGAGCGGGACAGGGGACAGATACGCAGTATTTT	CASSDRAGQGTDTQYF
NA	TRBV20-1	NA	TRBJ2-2	TGCAGTGCTAGTCTACAGGGGAACACCGGGGAGCTGTTTTTT	CSASLQGNTGELFF
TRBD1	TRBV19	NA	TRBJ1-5	TGTGCCAGTACCACCGGACAGGGAGGACAGCCCCAGCATTTT	CASTTGQGGQPQHF
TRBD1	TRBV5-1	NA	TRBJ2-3	TGCGCCAGCCACGCTGCAGGGGGTAGTGGAGATACGCAGTATTTT	CASHAAGGSGDTQYF
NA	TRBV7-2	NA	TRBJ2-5	TGTGCCAGCAGCTTAGTAGCGGCTAGTGAACAGACCCAGTACTTC	CASSLVAASEQTQYF
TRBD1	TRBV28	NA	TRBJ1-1	TGTGCCAGCAGTTCCCCCAGGGGGCGCGGACCTGAAGCTTTCTTT	CASSSPRGRGPEAFF
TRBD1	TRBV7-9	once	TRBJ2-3	TGTGCCAGCAGCCGACGGGACAGGCACACAGATACGCAGTATTTT	CASSRRDRHTDTQYF
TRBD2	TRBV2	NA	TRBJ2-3	TGTGCCAGCAGTGAAGGGGGACTAGCGGAACTCCGGGGCACAGATACGCAGTATTTT	CASSEGGLAELRGTDTQYF
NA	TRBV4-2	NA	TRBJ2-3	TGTGCCAGCAGCCAGGCTCGGAGGCCAGATACGCAGTATTTT	CASSQARRPDTQYF
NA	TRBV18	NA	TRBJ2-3	TGTGCCAGCTCACCACCGGATCTGACAGATACGCAGTATTTT	CASSPPDLTDTQYF
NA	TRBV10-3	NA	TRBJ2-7	TGTGCCATCGGGGGACGGCAAGGGGACGAGCAGTACTTC	CAIGGRQGDEQYF
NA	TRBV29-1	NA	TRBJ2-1	TGCAGCGGCCAGGGGAATGAGCAGTTCTTC	CSGQGNEQFF
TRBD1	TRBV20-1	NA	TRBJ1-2	TGCAGTGCTTCGGACAGGCTCTATGGCTACACCTTC	CSASDRLYGYTF
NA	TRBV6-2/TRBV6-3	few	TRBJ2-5	TGTGCCAGCACTTCAACGGGGCGGAGGAAGTACTTC	CASTSTGRRKYF
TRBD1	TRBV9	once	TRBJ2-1	TGTGCCAGCAGCTTCCGACAGGGTTACAATGAGCAGTTCTTC	CASSFRQGYNEQFF
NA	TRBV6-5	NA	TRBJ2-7	TGTGCCAGCAGTTACGGGGGAACAGTTCCTCAGTACTTC	CASSYGGTVPQYF
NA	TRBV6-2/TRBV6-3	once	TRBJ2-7	TGTGCCAGCAACCCGACGCCCACATGGAGGGGGCGCAGCTCCTACGAGCAGTACTTC	CASNPTPTWRGRSSYEQYF
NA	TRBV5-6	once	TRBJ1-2	TGTGCCAGCAGCTTGGAGGGCAGGAACTATGGCTACACCTTC	CASSLEGRNYGYTF
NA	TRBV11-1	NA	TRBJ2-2	TGTGCCAGCAGCCCCCGTGGGGGGCTCAACACCGGGGAGCTGTTTTTT	CASSPRGGLNTGELFF
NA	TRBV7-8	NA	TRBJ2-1	TGTGCCAGCAGCCCTCGGGTGAACAATGAGCAGTTCTTC	CASSPRVNNEQFF
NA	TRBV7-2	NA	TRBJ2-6	TGTGCCAGCAGCTCTAAAGGGTCCCCTGGGGCCAACGTCCTGACTTTC	CASSSKGSPGANVLTF
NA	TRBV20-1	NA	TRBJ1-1	TGCAGTGCTAGGGGGACACTCATGAACACTGAAGCTTTCTTT	CSARGTLMNTEAFF
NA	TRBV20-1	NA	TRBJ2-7	TGCAGTGCTCTACTAAAGGGGGTAGCGGTGTCCTCCTACGAGCAGTACTTC	CSALLKGVAVSSYEQYF
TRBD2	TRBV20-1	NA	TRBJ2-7	TGCAGTGCCTCCAGGACTAGCGGGGGGGTTACGGCCGAGCAGTACTTC	CSASRTSGGVTAEQYF